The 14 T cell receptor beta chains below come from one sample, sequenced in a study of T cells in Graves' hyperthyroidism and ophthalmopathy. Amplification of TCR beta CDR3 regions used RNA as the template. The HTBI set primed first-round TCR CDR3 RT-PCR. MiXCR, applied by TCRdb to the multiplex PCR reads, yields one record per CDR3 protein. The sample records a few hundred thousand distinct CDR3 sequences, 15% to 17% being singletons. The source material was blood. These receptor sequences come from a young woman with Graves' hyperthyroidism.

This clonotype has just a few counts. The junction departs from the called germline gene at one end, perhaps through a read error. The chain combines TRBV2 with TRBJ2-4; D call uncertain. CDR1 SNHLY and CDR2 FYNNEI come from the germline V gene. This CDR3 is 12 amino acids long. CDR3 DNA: TGTGCCAGCAGTGAGGGCCCCGTTGGGGTGGACTTC. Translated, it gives CASSEGPVGVDF.

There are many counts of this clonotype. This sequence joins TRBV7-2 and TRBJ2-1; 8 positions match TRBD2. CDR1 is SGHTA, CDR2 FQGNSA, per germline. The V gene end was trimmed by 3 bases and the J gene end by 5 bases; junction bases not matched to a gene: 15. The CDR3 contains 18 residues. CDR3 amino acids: CASSFTSVAGGGDNEQFF. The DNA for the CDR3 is TGTGCCAGCAGCTTTACCTCCGTGGCGGGAGGTGGGGACAATGAGCAGTTCTTC.

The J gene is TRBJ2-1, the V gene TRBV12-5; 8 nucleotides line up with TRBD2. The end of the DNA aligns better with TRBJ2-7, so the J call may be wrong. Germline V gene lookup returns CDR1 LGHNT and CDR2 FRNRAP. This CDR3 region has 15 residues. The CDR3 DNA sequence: TGTGCTAGTGGTTCAAGCGGGAGATCCTACAATGAGCAGTACTTC. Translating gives CASGSSGRSYNEQYF.

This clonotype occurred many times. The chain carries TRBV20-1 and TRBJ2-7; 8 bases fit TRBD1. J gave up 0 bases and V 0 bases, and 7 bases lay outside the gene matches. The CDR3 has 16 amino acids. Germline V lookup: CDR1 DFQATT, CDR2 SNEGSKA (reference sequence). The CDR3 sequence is CSARDSGQDFSYEQYF. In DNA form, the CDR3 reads TGCAGTGCTAGAGATTCGGGACAGGATTTCTCCTACGAGCAGTACTTC.

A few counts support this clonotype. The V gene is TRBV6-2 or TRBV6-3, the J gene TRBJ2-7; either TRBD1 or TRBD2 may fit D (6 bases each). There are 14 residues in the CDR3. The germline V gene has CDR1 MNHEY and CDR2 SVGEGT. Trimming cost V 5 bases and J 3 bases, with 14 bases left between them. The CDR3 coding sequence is TGTGCCAGCAGTACAGGGTCGGGGGTCTACGAGCAGTACTTC. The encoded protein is CASSTGSGVYEQYF.

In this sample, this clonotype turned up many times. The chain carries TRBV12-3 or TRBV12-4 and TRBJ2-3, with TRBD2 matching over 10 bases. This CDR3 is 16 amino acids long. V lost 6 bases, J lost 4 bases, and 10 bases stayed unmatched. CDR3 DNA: TGTGCCAGCAGCTCCTGGACTAGCGGTTTCCCAGATACGCAGTATTTT. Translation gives CASSSWTSGFPDTQYF.

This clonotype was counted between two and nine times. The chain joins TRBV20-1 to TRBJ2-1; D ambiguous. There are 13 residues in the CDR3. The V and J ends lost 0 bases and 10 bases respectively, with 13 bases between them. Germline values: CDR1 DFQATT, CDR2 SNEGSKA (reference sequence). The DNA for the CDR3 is TGCAGTGCTAGAGAGGCCGGGTTAGGAGAGCAGTTCTTC. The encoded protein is CSAREAGLGEQFF.

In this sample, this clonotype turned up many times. The CDR3 sequence is CASSQIRAGEQFF. CDR3 in DNA: TGTGCCAGCAGCCAAATCCGCGCGGGGGAGCAGTTCTTC. The V and J genes are TRBV14 and TRBJ2-1, with D possibly matching TRBD2 (6 bases). In germline, CDR1 is SGHDN, CDR2 FVKESK. This CDR3 spans 13 amino acids. The V end was cut by 2 bases, the J end by 10 bases, with 12 bases between.

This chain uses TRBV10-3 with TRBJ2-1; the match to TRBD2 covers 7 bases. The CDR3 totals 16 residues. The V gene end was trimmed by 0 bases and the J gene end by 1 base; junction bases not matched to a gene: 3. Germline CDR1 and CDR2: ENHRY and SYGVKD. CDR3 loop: CAISESGGLSYNEQFF. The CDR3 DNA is TGTGCCATCAGTGAGTCGGGAGGGCTTTCCTACAATGAGCAGTTCTTC.

The CDR3 DNA sequence: TGTGCCAGCAGCTCTCGCCGGGGCAGGGGGCGATGGATGAACACTGAAGCTTTCTTT. As protein: CASSSRRGRGRWMNTEAFF. V gene TRBV11-3 combines with J gene TRBJ1-1, with TRBD1 identical over 8 bases. The V and J ends lost 4 bases and 0 bases, in that order; junction bases with no gene match: 16. CDR1 SGHNT and CDR2 YENEEA come from the germline V gene. CDR3 size: 19 residues.

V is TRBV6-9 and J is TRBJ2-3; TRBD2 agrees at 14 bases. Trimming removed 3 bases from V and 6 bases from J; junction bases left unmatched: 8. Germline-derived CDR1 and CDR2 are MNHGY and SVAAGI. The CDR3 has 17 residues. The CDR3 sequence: CASSYGGTSGRSDTQYF. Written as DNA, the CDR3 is TGTGCCAGCAGTTACGGTGGGACTAGCGGGAGATCTGATACGCAGTATTTT.

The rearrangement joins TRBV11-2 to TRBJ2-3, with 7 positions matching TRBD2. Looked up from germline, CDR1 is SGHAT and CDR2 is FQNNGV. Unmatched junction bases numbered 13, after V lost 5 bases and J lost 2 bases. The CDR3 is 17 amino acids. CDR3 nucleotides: TGTGCCAGCAGCCAAGCGACTAGCAGGAGGGCCACAGATACGCAGTATTTT. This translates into CASSQATSRRATDTQYF.

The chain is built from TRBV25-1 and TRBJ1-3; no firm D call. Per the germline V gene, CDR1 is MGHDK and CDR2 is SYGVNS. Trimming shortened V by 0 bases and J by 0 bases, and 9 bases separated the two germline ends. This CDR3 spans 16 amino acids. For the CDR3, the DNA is TGTGCCAGCAGTGAATATATGAAGGCCTCTGGAAACACCATATATTTT. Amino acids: CASSEYMKASGNTIYF.

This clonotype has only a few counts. The CDR3 reads CASSPRTSGMVDEQFF. CDR3 nucleotides: TGTGCCAGCAGCCCTCGGACTAGCGGGATGGTCGATGAGCAGTTCTTC. This sequence joins TRBV7-9 and TRBJ2-1; 12 nucleotides match TRBD2. In germline, CDR1 is SEHNR, CDR2 FQNEAQ (reference sequence). This CDR3 contains 16 residues. J lost 8 bases, V lost 5 bases, and 10 bases had no gene match.